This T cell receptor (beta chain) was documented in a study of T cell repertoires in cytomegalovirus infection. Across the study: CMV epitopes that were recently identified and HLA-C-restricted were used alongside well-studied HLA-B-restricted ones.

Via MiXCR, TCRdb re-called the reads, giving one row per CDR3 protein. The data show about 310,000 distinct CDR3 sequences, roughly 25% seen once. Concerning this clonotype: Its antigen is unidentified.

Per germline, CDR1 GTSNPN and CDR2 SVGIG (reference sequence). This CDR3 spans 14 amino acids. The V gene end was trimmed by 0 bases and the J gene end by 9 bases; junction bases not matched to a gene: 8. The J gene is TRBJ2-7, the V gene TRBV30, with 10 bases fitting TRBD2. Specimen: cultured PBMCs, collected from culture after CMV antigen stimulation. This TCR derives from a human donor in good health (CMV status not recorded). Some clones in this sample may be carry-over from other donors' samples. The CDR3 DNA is TGTGCCTGGAGTGTAATAGCGGGAGGAATCGGGCAGTACTTC. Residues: CAWSVIAGGIGQYF.